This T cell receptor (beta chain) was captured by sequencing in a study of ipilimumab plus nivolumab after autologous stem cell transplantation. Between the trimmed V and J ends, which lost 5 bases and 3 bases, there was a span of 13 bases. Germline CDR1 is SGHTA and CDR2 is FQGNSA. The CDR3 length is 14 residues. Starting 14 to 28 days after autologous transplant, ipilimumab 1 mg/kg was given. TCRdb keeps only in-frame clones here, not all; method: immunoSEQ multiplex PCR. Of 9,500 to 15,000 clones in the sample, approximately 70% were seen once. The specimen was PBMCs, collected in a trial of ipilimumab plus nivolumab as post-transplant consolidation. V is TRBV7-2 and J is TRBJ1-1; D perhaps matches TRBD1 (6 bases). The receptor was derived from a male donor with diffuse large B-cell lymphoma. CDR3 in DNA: TGTGCCAGCAGCCTACAACAGGGTTACACTGAAGCTTTCTTT. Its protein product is CASSLQQGYTEAFF.